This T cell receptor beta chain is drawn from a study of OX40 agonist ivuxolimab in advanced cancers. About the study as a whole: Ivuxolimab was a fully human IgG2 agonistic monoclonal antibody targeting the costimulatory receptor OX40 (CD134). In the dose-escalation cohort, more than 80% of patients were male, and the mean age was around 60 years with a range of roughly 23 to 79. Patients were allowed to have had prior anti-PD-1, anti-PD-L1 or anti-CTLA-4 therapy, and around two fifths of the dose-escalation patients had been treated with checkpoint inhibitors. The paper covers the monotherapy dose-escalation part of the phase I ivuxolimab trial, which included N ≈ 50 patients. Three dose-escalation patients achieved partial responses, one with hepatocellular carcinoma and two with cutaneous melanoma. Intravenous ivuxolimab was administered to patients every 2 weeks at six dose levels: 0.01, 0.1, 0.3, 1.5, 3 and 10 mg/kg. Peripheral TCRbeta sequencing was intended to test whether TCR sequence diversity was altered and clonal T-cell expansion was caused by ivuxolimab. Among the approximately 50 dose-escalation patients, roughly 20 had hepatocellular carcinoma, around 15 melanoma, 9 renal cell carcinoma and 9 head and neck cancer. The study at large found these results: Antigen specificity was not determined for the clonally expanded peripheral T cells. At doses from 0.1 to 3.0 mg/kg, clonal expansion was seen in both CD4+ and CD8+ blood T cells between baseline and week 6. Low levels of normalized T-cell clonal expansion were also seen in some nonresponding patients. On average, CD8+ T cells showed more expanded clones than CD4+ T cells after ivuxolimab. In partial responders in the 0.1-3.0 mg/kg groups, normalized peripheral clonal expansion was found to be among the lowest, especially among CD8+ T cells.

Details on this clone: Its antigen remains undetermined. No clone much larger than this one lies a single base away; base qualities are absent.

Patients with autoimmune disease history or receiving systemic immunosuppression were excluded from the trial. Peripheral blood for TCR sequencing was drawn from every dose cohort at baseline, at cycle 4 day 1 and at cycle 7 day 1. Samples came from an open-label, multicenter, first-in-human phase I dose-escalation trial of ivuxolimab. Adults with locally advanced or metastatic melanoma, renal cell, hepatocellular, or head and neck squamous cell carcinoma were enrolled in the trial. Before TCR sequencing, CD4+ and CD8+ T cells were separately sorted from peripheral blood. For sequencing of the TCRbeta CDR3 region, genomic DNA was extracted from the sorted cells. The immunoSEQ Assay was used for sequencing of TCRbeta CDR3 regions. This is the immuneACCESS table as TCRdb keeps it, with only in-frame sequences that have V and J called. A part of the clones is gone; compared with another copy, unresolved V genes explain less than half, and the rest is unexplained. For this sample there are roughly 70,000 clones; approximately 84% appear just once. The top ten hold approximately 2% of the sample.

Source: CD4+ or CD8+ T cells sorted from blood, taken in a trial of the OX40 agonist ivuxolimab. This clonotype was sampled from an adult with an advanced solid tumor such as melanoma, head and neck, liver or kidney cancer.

The bases read TGCGCCAGCAGCCAAGAATGGGGCCCCGAGGGAGATACGCAGTATTTT. This encodes CASSQEWGPEGDTQYF. Recombination joined TRBV4-3 with TRBJ2-3; the D gene may be TRBD1 or TRBD2, since each aligns over 5 bases. V is shortened by 0 bases, J by 5 bases, and the region joining them spans 15 bases. Per the germline V gene, LGHNA is the CDR1 and YSLEER is the CDR2. From the cysteine through the phenylalanine, the CDR3 covers 16 amino acids. The CDR3 DNA has 48 bases and is translated from base 1.